The 11 T cell receptor beta chains in this list originate from one sample, sequenced in a study of cytomegalovirus exposure and HLA in healthy donors. Primers included in the PCR were 60 Vbeta and 13 Jbeta primers. Clones were sequenced by immunoSEQ multiplex PCR, and TCRdb holds only the in-frame ones, with some missing. This sample has about 120,000 clones, with around 86% found just once. The sample comprised PBMCs. The receptors originated from a woman between 25 and 40 years old in good health and CMV-seronegative.

The chain joins TRBV9 to TRBJ2-7, with a weak D call TRBD1 (6 bases). The CDR3 covers 15 residues. Trimming removed 4 bases from V and 0 bases from J, with 14 bases in between. From germline, CDR1 is SGDLS and CDR2 YYNGEE. Here the CDR3 DNA reads TGTGCCAGCAGCTTGGACAGCTCCCCCTCCTACGAGCAGTACTTC. Its translation: CASSLDSSPSYEQYF.

In this sample, this clone turned up a few times. This chain connects TRBV4-3 to TRBJ2-1; TRBD2 matches 13 bases. The V segment lost 0 bases and the J segment 16 bases; nucleotides outside the gene matches: 6. The CDR3 loop spans 14 amino acids. The germline gives CDR1 LGHNA, CDR2 YSLEER. CDR3 amino acids: CASSQDWTSGRCFF. In nucleotides, the CDR3 is TGCGCCAGCAGCCAAGATTGGACTAGCGGGAGATGCTTCTTC.

This clone was observed a single time. V usage is TRBV11-3 and J usage is TRBJ2-5; TRBD1 is a possible D gene (6 bases). V lost 5 bases and J 2 bases, leaving 9 bases between the germline ends. CDR1 is SGHNT and CDR2 is YENEEA in the germline V gene. The CDR3 length is 13 residues. The CDR3 sequence is CASSAGTQETQYF. The CDR3 DNA reads as TGTGCCAGCAGCGCCGGGACACAAGAGACCCAGTACTTC.

The chain couples TRBV18 to TRBJ1-5; D is uncertain. Germline loops: CDR1 KGHSH, CDR2 LQKENI. The V and J ends lost 0 bases and 11 bases respectively, with 11 bases between them. The CDR3 has 13 amino acids. The CDR3 nucleotides are TGTGCCAGCTCACCACCGGAGGGAAGGGCCCAGCATTTT. Translated, it gives CASSPPEGRAQHF. The whole variable domain, filled in from reference TRBV18 and TRBJ1-5, reads NAGVMQNPRHLVRRRGQEARLRCSPMKGHSHVYWYRQLPEEGLKFMVYLQKENIIDESGMPKERFSAEFPKEGPSILRIQQVVRGDSAAYFCASSPPEGRAQHFGDGTRLSIL.

This chain uses TRBV27 with TRBJ2-7, with D possibly matching TRBD1 (6 bases). V gave up 3 bases and J gave up 11 bases, with 17 bases separating them. CDR1 is MNHEY and CDR2 is SMNVEV in the germline V gene (reference sequence). CDR3 length: 13 residues. The CDR3 here is CASSFLSTGDEYF. CDR3 in DNA: TGTGCCAGCAGTTTTTTGTCGACAGGAGATGAGTACTTC.

The V call is TRBV7-9, the J call TRBJ2-1; no clear D. This CDR3 comprises 16 residues. V lost 5 bases, J lost 7 bases, and 21 bases lay in between. CDR1 and CDR2 (germline): SEHNR, FQNEAQ (reference sequence). CDR3 sequence reads: CASSPREHSLRNEQFF. The CDR3 DNA is TGTGCCAGCAGCCCTCGAGAGCACTCTCTTCGGAATGAGCAGTTCTTC.

In the case of this clone: The germline gene is not matched at one end of the junction; a read error may be the cause. Different DNA sequences within this sample yield the same CDR3. The genes are TRBV7-9 and TRBJ1-5, with D possibly matching TRBD1 (5 bases). This CDR3 spans 14 amino acids. Germline-derived CDR1 and CDR2 are SEHNR and FQNEAQ (reference sequence). In DNA form, the CDR3 reads TGTTCCAGCAGCCTTGACAGCTCCAATCAGCCCCAGCATTTT. It translates to CSSSLDSSNQPQHF.

The J gene is TRBJ2-3, the V gene TRBV5-1, with 10 bases aligning to TRBD2. V gave up 2 bases and J gave up 6 bases; unmatched junction bases: 6. The germline V gene encodes CDR1 SGHRS and CDR2 YFSETQ. The length of the CDR3 is 15 residues. The CDR3 nucleotides are TGCGCCAGCAGCTTAGGGACTAGCGTGGGGGATACGCAGTATTTT. Protein sequence: CASSLGTSVGDTQYF. The entire variable domain, with the rest obtained from reference TRBV5-1 and TRBJ2-3, is as follows: KAGVTQTPRYLIKTRGQQVTLSCSPISGHRSVSWYQQTPGQGLQFLFEYFSETQRNKGNFPGRFSGRQFSNSRSEMNVSTLELGDSALYLCASSLGTSVGDTQYFGPGTRLTVL.

This clone came up once. V and J are TRBV1 and TRBJ2-3; no check of the table's D call, TRBD2, against the DNA was made. TRBV1 is recorded as a pseudogene. The CDR3 loop spans 17 amino acids. CDR3 sequence reads: CTSSRGGRAQNTDTQYF. CDR3 sequence (DNA): TGCACCAGCAGCCGTGGGGGGAGGGCCCAGAACACAGATACGCAGTATTTT.

This rearrangement joins TRBV27 to TRBJ2-5; possibly TRBD1 for D (5 bases). Between the trimmed V and J ends, which lost 0 bases and 0 bases, there was a span of 8 bases. In germline, CDR1 is MNHEY, CDR2 SMNVEV (reference sequence). This CDR3 spans 15 amino acids. In DNA, the CDR3 is TGTGCCAGCAGTTTATCGATACAGGACCAAGAGACCCAGTACTTC. This translates into CASSLSIQDQETQYF.

The V call is TRBV2, the J call TRBJ2-7; 10 nucleotides align to TRBD2. CDR3 length: 12 residues. V lost 6 bases to trimming and J lost 10 bases; unmatched junction nucleotides: 6. In germline, CDR1 is SNHLY, CDR2 FYNNEI. The CDR3 loop is CASSTTSGRQYF. CDR3 sequence (DNA): TGTGCCAGCAGCACGACTAGCGGGCGCCAGTACTTC.